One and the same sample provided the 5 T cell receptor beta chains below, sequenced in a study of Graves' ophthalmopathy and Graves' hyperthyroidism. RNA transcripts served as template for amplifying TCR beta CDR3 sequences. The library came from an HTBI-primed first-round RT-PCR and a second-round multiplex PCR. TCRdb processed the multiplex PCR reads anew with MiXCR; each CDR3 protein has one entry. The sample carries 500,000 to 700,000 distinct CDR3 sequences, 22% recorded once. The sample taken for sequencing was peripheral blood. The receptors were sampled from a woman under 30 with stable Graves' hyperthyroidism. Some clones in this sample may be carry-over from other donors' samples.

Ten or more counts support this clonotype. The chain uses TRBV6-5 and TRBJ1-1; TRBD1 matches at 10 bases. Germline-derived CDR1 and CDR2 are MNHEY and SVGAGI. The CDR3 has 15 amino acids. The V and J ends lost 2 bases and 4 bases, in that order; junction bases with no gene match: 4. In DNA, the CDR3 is TGTGCCAGCAGTTACGGCGGACAGGGGGGCACTGAAGCTTTCTTT. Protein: CASSYGGQGGTEAFF.

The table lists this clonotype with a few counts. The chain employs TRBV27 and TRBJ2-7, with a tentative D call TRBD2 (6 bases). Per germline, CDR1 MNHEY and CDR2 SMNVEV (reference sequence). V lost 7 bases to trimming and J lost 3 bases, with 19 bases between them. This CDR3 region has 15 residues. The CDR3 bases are TGTGCCAGCATCCCTCTAGCGAACGGGAACTACGAGCAGTACTTC. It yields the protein CASIPLANGNYEQYF.

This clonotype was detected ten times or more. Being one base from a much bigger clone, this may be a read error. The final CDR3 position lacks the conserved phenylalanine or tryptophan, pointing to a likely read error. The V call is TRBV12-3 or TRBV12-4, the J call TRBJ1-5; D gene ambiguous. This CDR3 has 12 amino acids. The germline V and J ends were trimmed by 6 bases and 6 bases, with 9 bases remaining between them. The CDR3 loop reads CASSNTIQPQHL. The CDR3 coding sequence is TGTGCCAGCAGCAATACGATTCAGCCCCAGCATCTT.

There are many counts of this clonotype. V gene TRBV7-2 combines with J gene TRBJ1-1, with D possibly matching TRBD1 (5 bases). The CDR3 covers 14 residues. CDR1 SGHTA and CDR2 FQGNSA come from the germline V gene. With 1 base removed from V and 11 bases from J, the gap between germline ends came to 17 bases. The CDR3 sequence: CASSLVLGTLSAFF. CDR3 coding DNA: TGTGCCAGCAGCTTAGTCCTCGGGACTTTGTCGGCTTTCTTT.

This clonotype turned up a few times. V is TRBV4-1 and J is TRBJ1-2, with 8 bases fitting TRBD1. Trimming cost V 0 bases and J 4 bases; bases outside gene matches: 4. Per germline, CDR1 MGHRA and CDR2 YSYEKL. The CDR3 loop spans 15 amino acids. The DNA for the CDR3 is TGCGCCAGCAGCCAAGAAGTTGGGACAGGCTATGGCTACACCTTC. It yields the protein CASSQEVGTGYGYTF.